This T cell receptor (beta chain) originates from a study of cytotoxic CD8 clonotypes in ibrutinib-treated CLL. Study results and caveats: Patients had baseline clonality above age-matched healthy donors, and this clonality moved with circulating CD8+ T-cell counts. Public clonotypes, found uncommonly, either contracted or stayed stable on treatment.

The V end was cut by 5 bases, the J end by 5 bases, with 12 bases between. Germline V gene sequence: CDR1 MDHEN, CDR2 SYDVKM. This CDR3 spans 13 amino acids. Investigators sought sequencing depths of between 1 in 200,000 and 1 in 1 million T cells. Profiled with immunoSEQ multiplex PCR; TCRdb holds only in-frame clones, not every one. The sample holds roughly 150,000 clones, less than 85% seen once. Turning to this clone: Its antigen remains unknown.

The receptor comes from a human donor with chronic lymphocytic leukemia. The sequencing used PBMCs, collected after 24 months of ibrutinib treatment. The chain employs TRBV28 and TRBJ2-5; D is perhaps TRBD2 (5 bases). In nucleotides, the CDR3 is TGTGCCAGCAGTGGAGGTTGGAGGGAGACCCAGTACTTC. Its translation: CASSGGWRETQYF.